A selection of T cell receptor beta chains follows, all from one sample in a study of blood T cell repertoires in COVID-19. Here immunoSEQ multiplex PCR was the method, and the copy in TCRdb shows in-frame clones only, minus some. The sample records around 260,000 clones, roughly 84% being singletons. The material sequenced was peripheral blood. The receptors come from a human donor with COVID-19, enrolled during active disease. The donor label of this sample is uncertain. Each CDR3 is given with its conserved first and last residue. The order of the fields is J gene, V gene, D gene, clone size, CDR3 DNA, CDR3 protein. The D gene is left open where the match is weak. Expanded clones get a size class; other rows say once, few or many, or leave the size out.

TRBJ1-5,TRBV19,NA,NA,TGTGCCAGTAGGGCCGTGGGGGCCCGACCCCAGCATTTT,CASRAVGARPQHF
TRBJ1-2,TRBV6-2/TRBV6-3,NA,NA,TGTGCCAGCAGCTTACAGGGCAACTATGGCTACACCTTC,CASSLQGNYGYTF
TRBJ1-1,TRBV12-3/TRBV12-4,NA,NA,TGTGCCAGCAGTTTTCAGCCGAGGACTGAAGCTTTCTTT,CASSFQPRTEAFF
TRBJ1-1,TRBV28,TRBD1,NA,TGTGCCAGCAGTGGGCAGGGGGCGCAGGACACTGAAGCTTTCTTT,CASSGQGAQDTEAFF
TRBJ1-2,TRBV28,TRBD1,NA,TGTGCCAGCAGTCTAAGTGGGACAGGCTCCTATGGCTACACCTTC,CASSLSGTGSYGYTF
TRBJ2-7,TRBV18,NA,once,TGTGCCAGCTCACCAGGAGGAAAGACCTCCTACGAGCAGTACTTC,CASSPGGKTSYEQYF
TRBJ1-5,TRBV5-8,TRBD1,once,TGTGCCAGCAGCCCGGGACAGTCCCTCAATCAGCCCCAGCATTTT,CASSPGQSLNQPQHF
TRBJ1-6,TRBV7-3,NA,NA,TGTGCCAGCAGCCTGGCGCACGGAGGATCACCCCTCCACTTT,CASSLAHGGSPLHF
TRBJ1-5,TRBV9,NA,NA,TGTGCCAGCAGCACCCAGGGTAATAGCAATCAGCCCCAGCATTTT,CASSTQGNSNQPQHF
TRBJ1-1,TRBV5-1,TRBD1,few,TGCGCCAGCAGCCGGACCGGGACAGGGGACACTGAAGCTTTCTTT,CASSRTGTGDTEAFF
TRBJ1-6,TRBV7-9,NA,NA,TGTGCCAGCAGCTACCGCCAGGGGTTCAGTTCACCCCTCCACTTT,CASSYRQGFSSPLHF
TRBJ2-3,TRBV19,NA,once,TGTGCCAGTAGTATAAGGGGATCAGATACGCAGTATTTT,CASSIRGSDTQYF
TRBJ2-1,TRBV2,TRBD2,NA,TGTGCCAGCAGGGACTCTAGCGGGAGGCCTGGTGAGCAGTTCTTC,CASRDSSGRPGEQFF
TRBJ2-7,TRBV5-6,TRBD2,NA,TGTGCCAGCAGCCCCCTTGTAGCGGGAGGCTACGAGCAGTACTTC,CASSPLVAGGYEQYF
TRBJ1-5,TRBV28,NA,NA,TGTGCCAGCAGTTGGACAGCCGCAATCGGGCCCCAGCATTTT,CASSWTAAIGPQHF
TRBJ2-1,TRBV20-1,NA,NA,TGCAGTGCTAGTAGACAGAATGAGCAGTTCTTC,CSASRQNEQFF
TRBJ2-1,TRBV15,NA,NA,TGTGCCACCAGCAGAGATTATGGGGTCGGGAAGGACAATGAGCAGTTCTTC,CATSRDYGVGKDNEQFF
TRBJ1-4,TRBV10-3,TRBD1,NA,TGTGCCATCCGACAGGGGACTAATGAAAAACTGTTTTTT,CAIRQGTNEKLFF
TRBJ1-2,TRBV5-8,NA,NA,TGTGCCAGCAGCTTGGCCATTAGGGGAACCTTC,CASSLAIRGTF
TRBJ1-2,TRBV28,NA,NA,TGTGCCAGCAGTTTGCTTCGGGGTCCCTATGGCTACACCTTC,CASSLLRGPYGYTF
TRBJ1-1,TRBV4-1,NA,NA,TGCGCCAGCAGCCAACATGGGGCTACTGAAGCTTTCTTT,CASSQHGATEAFF
TRBJ1-5,TRBV19,NA,NA,TGTGCCAGTATCGCCGGCGGGGTTCAGCCCCAGCATTTT,CASIAGGVQPQHF
TRBJ2-2,TRBV24-1,TRBD2,NA,TGTGCCACCAGCCGACTCGGGACTAGCGGGAACGGGGAGCTGTTTTTT,CATSRLGTSGNGELFF
TRBJ2-7,TRBV15,NA,few,TGTGCCACCAGCACCTCCTTCCCAGGGAAGACGGCCTACGAGCAGTACTTC,CATSTSFPGKTAYEQYF
TRBJ2-1,TRBV5-6,NA,NA,TGTGCCAGCAGCCGTGACAGGCTTAGCTCCTACAATGAGCAGTTCTTC,CASSRDRLSSYNEQFF
TRBJ2-3,TRBV27,NA,NA,TGTGCCAGCAGGGGACTGGAAACAGATACGCAGTATTTT,CASRGLETDTQYF
TRBJ1-3,TRBV29-1,NA,NA,TGCAGCGCACTAAAGGGAGGGGGAAACACCATATATTTT,CSALKGGGNTIYF
TRBJ2-1,TRBV5-1,TRBD2,NA,TGCGCCAGCTCCAGCGGGAGTGCCTACAATGAGCAGTTCTTC,CASSSGSAYNEQFF
TRBJ1-5,TRBV28,NA,NA,TGTGCCATCTGTAAGCATAATCAGCCCCAGCATTTT,CAICKHNQPQHF
TRBJ2-3,TRBV10-3,TRBD2,NA,TGTGCCATCAAGGCTAGCGGGGGCACAGATACGCAGTATTTT,CAIKASGGTDTQYF
TRBJ2-2,TRBV11-3,NA,NA,TGTGCCAGCAGCGGGAGCACCGGGGAGCTGTTTTTT,CASSGSTGELFF
TRBJ2-3,TRBV7-7,TRBD2,NA,TGTGCTAGCAGCTTAGATGCGGGAGGTACAGATACGCAGTATTTT,CASSLDAGGTDTQYF
TRBJ1-6,TRBV4-2,NA,few,TGTGCCAGCAGCCAACCCGACAGGCCGGCCCTCCACTTT,CASSQPDRPALHF
TRBJ1-6,TRBV3-1/TRBV3-2,TRBD1,NA,TGTGCCAGCAGCCCTACAACAGGGGTTCAGTCACCCCTCCACTTT,CASSPTTGVQSPLHF
TRBJ1-2,TRBV3-1/TRBV3-2,TRBD1,NA,TGTGCCAGCAGCCAGCCTGACAGGGCTGGTGGCTACACCTTC,CASSQPDRAGGYTF
TRBJ1-2,TRBV30,NA,NA,TGTGCCTGGAGTCGTACGCGGGATTATGGCTACACCTTC,CAWSRTRDYGYTF
TRBJ2-7,TRBV7-2,TRBD2,NA,TGTGCCAGCAGGGAGCCCGGGACTAGCGCCTACGAGCAGTACTTC,CASREPGTSAYEQYF
TRBJ2-2,TRBV9,TRBD1,NA,TGTGCCAGCAGCGTCGGGACAGGGTTGTCCGGGGAGCTGTTTTTT,CASSVGTGLSGELFF